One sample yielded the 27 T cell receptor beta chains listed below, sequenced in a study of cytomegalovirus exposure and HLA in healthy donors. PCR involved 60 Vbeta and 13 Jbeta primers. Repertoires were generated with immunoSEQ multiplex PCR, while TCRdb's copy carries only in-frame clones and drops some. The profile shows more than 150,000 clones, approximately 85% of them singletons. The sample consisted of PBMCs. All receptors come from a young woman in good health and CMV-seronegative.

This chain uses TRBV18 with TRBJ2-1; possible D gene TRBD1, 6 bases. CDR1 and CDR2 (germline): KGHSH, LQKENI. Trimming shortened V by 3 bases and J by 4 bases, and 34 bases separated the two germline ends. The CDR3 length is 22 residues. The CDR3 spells CASSPIPGVGSVIPRGYNEQFF. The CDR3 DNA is TGTGCCAGCTCACCTATCCCAGGGGTAGGCTCTGTGATCCCTAGGGGGTACAATGAGCAGTTCTTC.

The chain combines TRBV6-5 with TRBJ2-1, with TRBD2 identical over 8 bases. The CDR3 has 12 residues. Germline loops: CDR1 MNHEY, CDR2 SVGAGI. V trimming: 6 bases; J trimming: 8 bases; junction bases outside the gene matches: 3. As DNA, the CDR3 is TGTGCCAGCAGGAGCGGGAGCGATGAGCAGTTCTTC. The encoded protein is CASRSGSDEQFF.

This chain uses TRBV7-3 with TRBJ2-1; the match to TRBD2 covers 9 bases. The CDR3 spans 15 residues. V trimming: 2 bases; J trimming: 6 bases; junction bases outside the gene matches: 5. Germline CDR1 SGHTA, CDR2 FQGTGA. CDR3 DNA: TGTGCCAGCAGCTTAGTAGCGGGAGAGGGCAATGAGCAGTTCTTC. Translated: CASSLVAGEGNEQFF.

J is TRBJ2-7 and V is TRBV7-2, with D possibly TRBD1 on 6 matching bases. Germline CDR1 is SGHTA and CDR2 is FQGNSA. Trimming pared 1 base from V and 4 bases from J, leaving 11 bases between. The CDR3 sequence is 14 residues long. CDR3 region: CASSLGTGFYEQYF. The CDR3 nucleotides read TGTGCCAGCAGCTTAGGTACAGGGTTTTACGAGCAGTACTTC. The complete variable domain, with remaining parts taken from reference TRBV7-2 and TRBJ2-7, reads GAGVSQSPSNKVTEKGKDVELRCDPISGHTALYWYRQSLGQGLEFLIYFQGNSAPDKSGLPSDRFSAERTGGSVSTLTIQRTQQEDSAVYLCASSLGTGFYEQYFGPGTRLTVT.

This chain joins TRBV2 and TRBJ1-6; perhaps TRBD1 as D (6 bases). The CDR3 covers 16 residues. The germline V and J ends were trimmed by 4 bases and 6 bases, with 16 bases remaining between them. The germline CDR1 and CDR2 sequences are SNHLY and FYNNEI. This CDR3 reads CASSGRGEGLNSPLHF. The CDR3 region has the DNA TGTGCCAGCAGTGGAAGGGGGGAGGGGCTTAATTCACCCCTCCACTTT.

The CDR3, as DNA: TGTGCCTGCACGGTAGGGGGCAGACAGCCCCAGCATTTT. Translation gives CACTVGGRQPQHF. This chain connects TRBV30 to TRBJ1-5, with 7 nucleotides matching TRBD1. CDR1 GTSNPN and CDR2 SVGIG come from the germline V gene (reference sequence). J lost 7 bases, V lost 6 bases, and 9 bases had no gene match. The CDR3 has 13 residues.

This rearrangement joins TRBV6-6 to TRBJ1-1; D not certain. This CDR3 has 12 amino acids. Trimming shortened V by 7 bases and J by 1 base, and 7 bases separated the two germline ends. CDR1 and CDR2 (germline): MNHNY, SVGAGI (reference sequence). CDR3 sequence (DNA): TGTGCCAGCATGCGAGGGAACACTGAAGCTTTCTTT. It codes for CASMRGNTEAFF.

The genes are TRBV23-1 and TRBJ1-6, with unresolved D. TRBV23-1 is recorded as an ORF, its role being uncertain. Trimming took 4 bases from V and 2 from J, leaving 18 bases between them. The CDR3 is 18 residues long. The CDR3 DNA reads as TGCGCCAGCAGTCCCCTGGGGAGGAAATCGGCCTATAATTCACCCCTCCACTTT. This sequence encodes CASSPLGRKSAYNSPLHF.

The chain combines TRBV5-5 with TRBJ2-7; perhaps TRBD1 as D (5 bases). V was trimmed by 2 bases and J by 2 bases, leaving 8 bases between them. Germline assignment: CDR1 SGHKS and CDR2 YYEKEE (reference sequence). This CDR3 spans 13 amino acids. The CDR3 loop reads CASSLGRAYEQYF. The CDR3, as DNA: TGTGCCAGCAGCTTAGGCAGGGCCTACGAGCAGTACTTC.

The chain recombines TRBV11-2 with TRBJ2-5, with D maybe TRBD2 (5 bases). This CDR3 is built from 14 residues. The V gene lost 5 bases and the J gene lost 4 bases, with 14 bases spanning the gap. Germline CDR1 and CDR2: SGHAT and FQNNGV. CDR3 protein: CASSREGLGETQYF. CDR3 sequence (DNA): TGTGCCAGCAGCCGTGAGGGCCTGGGAGAGACCCAGTACTTC.

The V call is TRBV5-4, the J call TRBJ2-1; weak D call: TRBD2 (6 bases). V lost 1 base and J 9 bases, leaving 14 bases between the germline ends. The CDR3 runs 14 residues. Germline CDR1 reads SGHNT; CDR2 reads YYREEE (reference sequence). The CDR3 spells CASSLKRTGGEQFF. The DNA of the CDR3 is TGTGCCAGCAGCTTGAAGAGGACCGGGGGTGAGCAGTTCTTC.

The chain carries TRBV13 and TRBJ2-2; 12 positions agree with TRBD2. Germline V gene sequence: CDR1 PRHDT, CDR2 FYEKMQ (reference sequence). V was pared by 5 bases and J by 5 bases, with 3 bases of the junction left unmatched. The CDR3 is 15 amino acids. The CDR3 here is CASSGTSGFTGELFF. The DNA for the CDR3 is TGTGCCAGCAGCGGGACTAGCGGGTTTACCGGGGAGCTGTTTTTT.

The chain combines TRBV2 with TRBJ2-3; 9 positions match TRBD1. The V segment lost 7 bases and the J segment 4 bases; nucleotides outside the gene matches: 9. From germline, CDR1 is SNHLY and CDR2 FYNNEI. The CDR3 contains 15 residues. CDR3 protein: CASNKDRGFADTQYF. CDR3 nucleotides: TGTGCCAGCAATAAGGACAGGGGTTTTGCAGATACGCAGTATTTT.

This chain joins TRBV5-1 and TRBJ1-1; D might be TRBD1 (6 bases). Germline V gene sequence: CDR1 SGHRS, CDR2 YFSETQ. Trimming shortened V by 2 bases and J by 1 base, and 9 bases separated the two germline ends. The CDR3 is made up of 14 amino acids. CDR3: CASSFETGNTEAFF. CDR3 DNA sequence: TGCGCCAGCAGCTTTGAGACAGGGAACACTGAAGCTTTCTTT. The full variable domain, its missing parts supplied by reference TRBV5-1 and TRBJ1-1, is KAGVTQTPRYLIKTRGQQVTLSCSPISGHRSVSWYQQTPGQGLQFLFEYFSETQRNKGNFPGRFSGRQFSNSRSEMNVSTLELGDSALYLCASSFETGNTEAFFGQGTRLTVV.

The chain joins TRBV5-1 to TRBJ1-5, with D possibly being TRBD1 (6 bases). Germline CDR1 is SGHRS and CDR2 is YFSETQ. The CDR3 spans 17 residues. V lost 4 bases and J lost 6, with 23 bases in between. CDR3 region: CASSAAPVQGKGQPQHF. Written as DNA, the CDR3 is TGCGCCAGCAGCGCGGCCCCCGTGCAGGGGAAAGGTCAGCCCCAGCATTTT.

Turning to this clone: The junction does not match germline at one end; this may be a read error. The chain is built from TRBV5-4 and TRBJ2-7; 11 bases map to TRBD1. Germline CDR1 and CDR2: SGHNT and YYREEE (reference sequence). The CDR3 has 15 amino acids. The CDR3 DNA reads TGTGCCAGCAGCCCGAGGACAGGGGGCTCCCACGAGCAGTACTTC. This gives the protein CASSPRTGGSHEQYF.

CDR3 sequence: CASSEAGQGMGGELFF. The CDR3 bases are TGTGCCAGCAGTGAAGCGGGACAGGGGATGGGCGGGGAGCTGTTTTTT. This chain connects TRBV2 to TRBJ2-2, with TRBD1 matching 10 bases. The germline V gene encodes CDR1 SNHLY and CDR2 FYNNEI. V was clipped by 0 bases and J by 7 bases; unmatched bases: 5. This CDR3 is built from 16 residues.

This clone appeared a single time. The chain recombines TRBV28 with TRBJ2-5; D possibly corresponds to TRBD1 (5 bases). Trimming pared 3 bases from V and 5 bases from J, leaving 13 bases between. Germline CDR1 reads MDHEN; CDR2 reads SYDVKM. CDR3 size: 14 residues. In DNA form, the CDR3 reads TGTGCCAGCAGTTTTGGCGGTAAGGGGGAGACCCAGTACTTC. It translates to CASSFGGKGETQYF.

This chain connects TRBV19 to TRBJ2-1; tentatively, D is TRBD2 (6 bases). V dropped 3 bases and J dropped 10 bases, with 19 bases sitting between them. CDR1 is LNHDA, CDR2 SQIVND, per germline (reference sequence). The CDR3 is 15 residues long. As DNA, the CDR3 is TGTGCCAGTAGTATCGGTTCGGGAGTAGGGCGGGAGCAGTTCTTC. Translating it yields CASSIGSGVGREQFF.

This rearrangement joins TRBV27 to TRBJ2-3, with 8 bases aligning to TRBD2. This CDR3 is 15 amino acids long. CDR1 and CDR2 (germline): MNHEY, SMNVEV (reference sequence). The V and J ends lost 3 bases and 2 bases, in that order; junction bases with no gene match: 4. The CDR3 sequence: CASSFWRGDTDTQYF. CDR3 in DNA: TGTGCCAGCAGTTTCTGGCGGGGGGACACAGATACGCAGTATTTT.

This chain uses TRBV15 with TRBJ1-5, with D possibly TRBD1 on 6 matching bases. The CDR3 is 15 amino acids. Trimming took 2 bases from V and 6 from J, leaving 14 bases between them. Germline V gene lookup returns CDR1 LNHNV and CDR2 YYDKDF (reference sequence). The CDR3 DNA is TGTGCCACCAGCAGATCCACAGGGAAGGGTCAGCCCCAGCATTTT. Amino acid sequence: CATSRSTGKGQPQHF.

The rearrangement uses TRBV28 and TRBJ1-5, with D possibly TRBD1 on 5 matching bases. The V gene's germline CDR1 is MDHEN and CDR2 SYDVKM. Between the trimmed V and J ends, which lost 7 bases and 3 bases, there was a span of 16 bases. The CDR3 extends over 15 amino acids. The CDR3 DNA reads TGTGCCAGCATCCCCCGGGGGTTCGTCAATCAGCCCCAGCATTTT. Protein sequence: CASIPRGFVNQPQHF.

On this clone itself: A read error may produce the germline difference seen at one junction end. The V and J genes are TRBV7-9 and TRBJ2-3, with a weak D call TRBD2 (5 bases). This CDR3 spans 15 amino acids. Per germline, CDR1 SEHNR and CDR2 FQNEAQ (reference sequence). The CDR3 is CSSSKSRVSTDTQYF. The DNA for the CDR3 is TGTTCCAGCAGTAAGTCGAGGGTTTCCACAGATACGCAGTATTTT.

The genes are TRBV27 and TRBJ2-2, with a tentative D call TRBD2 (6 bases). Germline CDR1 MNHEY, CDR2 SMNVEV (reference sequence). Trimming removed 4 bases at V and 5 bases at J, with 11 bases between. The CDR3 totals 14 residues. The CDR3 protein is CASSSLRETGELFF. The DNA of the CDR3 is TGTGCCAGCAGTTCCCTCCGGGAGACCGGGGAGCTGTTTTTT.

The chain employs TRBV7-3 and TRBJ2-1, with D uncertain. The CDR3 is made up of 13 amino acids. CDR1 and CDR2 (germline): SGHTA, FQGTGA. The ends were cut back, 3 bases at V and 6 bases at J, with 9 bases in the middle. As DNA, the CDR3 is TGTGCCAGCAGCTTCGGGTCGGGCAATGAGCAGTTCTTC. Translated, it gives CASSFGSGNEQFF.

CDR3 protein: CASSLRGSHEQYF. CDR3 nucleotides: TGTGCCAGCAGTTTACGAGGGAGCCACGAGCAGTACTTC. This chain uses TRBV27 with TRBJ2-7, with a weak D call TRBD2 (5 bases). Germline assignment: CDR1 MNHEY and CDR2 SMNVEV (reference sequence). The CDR3 has 13 residues. V lost 2 bases to trimming and J lost 5 bases, with 10 bases between them.

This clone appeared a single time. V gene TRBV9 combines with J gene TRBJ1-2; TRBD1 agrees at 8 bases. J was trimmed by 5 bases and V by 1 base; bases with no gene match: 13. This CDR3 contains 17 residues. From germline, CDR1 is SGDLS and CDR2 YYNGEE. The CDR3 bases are TGTGCCAGCAGCGTATTCCGAGACAGGGGCGAATCGTATGGCTACACCTTC. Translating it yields CASSVFRDRGESYGYTF.